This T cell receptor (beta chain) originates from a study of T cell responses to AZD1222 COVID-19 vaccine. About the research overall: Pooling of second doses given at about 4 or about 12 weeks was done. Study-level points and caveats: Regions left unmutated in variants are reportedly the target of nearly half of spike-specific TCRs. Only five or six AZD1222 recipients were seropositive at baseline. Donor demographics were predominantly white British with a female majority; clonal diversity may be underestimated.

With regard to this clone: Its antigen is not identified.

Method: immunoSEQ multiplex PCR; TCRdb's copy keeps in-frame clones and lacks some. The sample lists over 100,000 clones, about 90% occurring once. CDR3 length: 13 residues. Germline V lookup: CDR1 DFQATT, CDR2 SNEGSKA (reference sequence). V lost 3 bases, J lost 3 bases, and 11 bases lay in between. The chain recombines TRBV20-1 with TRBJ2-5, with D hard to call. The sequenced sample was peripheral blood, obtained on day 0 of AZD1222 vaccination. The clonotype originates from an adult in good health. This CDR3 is CSASGSGEETQYF. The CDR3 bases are TGCAGTGCTAGTGGGTCGGGTGAAGAGACCCAGTACTTC.